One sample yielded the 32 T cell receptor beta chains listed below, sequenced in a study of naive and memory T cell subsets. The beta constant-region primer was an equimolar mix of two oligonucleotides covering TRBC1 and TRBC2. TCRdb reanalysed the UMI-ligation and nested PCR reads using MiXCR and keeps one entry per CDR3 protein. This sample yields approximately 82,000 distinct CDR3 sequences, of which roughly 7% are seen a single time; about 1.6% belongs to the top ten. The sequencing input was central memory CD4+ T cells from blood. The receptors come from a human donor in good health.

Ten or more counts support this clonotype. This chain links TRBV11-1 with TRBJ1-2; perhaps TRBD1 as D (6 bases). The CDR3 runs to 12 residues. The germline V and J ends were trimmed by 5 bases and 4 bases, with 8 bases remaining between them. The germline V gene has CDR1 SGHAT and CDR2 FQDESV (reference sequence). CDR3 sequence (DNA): TGTGCCAGCAGCCCGACAGGCTATGGCTACACCTTC. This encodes CASSPTGYGYTF.

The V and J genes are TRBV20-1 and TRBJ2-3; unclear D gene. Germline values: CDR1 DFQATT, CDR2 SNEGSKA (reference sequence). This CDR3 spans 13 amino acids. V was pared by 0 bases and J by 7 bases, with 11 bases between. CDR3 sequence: CSARDFVQNTQYF. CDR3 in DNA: TGCAGTGCTAGAGACTTTGTACAAAATACGCAGTATTTT.

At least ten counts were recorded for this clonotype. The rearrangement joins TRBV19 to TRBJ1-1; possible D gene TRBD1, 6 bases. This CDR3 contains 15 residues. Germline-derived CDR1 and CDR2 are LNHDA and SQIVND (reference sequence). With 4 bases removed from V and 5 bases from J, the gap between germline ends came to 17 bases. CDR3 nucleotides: TGTGCCAGTAGTACTGCGGCAGGGGCGTCGACTGAAGCTTTCTTT. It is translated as CASSTAAGASTEAFF.

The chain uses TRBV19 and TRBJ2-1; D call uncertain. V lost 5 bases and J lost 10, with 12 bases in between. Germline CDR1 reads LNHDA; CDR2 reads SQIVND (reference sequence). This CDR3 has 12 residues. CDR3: CASSRHIGEQFF. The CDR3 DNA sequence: TGTGCCAGTAGTCGACACATAGGCGAGCAGTTCTTC.

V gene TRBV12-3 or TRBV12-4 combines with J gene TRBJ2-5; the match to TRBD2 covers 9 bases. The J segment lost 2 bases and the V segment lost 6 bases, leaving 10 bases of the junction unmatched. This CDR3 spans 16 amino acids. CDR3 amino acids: CASSSRSGRGQETQYF. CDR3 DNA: TGTGCCAGCAGCTCCCGTAGCGGGAGAGGTCAAGAGACCCAGTACTTC.

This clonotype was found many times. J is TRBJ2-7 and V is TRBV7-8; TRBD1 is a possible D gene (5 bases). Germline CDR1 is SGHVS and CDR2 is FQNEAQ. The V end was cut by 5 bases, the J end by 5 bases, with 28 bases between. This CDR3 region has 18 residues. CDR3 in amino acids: CASSLSTLSGRASHEQYF. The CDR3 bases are TGTGCCAGCAGCCTTAGTACCCTTTCGGGCAGGGCATCACACGAGCAGTACTTC.

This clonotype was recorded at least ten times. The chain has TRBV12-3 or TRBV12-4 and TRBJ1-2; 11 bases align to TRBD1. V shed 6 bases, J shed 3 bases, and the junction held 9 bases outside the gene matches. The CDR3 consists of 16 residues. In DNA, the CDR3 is TGTGCCAGCAGGCGGACAGGGGGCTTGATTGACTATGGCTACACCTTC. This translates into CASRRTGGLIDYGYTF.

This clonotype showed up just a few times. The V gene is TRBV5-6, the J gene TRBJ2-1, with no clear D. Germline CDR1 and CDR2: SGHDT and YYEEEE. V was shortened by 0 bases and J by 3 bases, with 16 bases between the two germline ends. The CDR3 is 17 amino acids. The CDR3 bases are TGTGCCAGCAGCTTGGGACCGGGCAGTACAAACTACAATGAGCAGTTCTTC. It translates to CASSLGPGSTNYNEQFF.

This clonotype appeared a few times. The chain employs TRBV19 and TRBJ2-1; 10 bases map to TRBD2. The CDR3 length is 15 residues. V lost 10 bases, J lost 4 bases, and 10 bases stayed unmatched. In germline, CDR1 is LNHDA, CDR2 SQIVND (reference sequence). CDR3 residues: CATAPGLAPYNEQFF. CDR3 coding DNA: TGTGCCACCGCCCCGGGACTAGCGCCTTACAATGAGCAGTTCTTC.

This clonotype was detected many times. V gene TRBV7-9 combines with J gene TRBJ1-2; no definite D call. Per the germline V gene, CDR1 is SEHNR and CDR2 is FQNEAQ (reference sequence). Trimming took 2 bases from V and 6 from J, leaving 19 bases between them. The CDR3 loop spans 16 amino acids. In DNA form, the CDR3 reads TGTGCCAGCAGCTTATTTATAAGGACGTCCAACGATGGCTACACCTTC. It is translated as CASSLFIRTSNDGYTF.

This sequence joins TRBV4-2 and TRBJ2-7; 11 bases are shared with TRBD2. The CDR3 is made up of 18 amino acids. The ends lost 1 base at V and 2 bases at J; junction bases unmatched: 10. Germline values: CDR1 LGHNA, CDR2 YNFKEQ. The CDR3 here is CASSQAGTSGIRAYEQYF. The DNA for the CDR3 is TGTGCCAGCAGCCAAGCCGGGACTAGCGGCATTAGGGCCTACGAGCAGTACTTC.

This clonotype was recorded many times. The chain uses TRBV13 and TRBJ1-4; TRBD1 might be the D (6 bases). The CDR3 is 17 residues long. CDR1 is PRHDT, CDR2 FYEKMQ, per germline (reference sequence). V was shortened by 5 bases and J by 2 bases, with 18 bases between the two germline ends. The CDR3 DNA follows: TGTGCCAGCAGCCGGGGGGGCCCGGGGGCGACTAATGAAAAACTGTTTTTT. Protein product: CASSRGGPGATNEKLFF.

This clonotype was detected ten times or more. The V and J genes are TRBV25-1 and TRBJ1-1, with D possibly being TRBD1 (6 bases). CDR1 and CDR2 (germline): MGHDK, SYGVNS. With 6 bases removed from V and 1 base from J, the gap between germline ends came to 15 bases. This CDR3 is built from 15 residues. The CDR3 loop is CASREGGRGNTEAFF. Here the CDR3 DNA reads TGTGCCAGCAGGGAGGGGGGTCGGGGGAACACTGAAGCTTTCTTT.

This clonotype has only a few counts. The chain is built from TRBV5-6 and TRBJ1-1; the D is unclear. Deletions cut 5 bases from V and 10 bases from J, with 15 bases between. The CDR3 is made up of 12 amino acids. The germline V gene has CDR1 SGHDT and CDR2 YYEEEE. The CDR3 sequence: CASRAFNSGAFF. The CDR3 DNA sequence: TGTGCCAGCAGGGCCTTTAATTCGGGAGCTTTCTTT.

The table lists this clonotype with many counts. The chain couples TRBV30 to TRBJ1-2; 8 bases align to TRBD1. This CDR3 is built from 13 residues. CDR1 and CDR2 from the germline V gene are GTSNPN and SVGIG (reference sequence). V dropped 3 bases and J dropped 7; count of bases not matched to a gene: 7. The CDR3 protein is CAWRGSGGSGYTF. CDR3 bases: TGTGCCTGGAGGGGGTCAGGGGGCTCTGGCTACACCTTC.

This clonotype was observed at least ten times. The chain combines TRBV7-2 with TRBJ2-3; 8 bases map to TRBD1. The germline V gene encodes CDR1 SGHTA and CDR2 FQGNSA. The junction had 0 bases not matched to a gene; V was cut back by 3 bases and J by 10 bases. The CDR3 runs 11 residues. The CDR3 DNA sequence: TGTGCCAGCAGCTTCAGGGGGCCGCAGTATTTT. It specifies CASSFRGPQYF.

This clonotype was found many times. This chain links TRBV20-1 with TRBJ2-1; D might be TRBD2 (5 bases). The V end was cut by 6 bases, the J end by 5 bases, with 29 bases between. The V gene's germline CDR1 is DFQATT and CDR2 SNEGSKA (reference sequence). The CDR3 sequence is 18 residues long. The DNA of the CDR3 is TGCAGTGCAACCCTTGCGGGTTCCCGCCTCCGTGAGGACAATGAGCAGTTCTTC. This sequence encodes CSATLAGSRLREDNEQFF.

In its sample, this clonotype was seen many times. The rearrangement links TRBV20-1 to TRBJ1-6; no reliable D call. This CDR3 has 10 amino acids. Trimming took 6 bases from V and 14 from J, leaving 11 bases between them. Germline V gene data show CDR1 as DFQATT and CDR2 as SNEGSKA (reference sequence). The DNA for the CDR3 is TGCAGTGCCCAGAGGGCGGCCCTCCACTTT. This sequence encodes CSAQRAALHF.

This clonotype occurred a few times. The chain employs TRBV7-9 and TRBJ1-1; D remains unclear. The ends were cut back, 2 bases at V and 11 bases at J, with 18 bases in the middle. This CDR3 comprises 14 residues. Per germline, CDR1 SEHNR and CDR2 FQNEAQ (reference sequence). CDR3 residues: CASSLNDAFDGAFF. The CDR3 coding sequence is TGTGCCAGCAGCTTAAATGACGCTTTTGATGGGGCTTTCTTT. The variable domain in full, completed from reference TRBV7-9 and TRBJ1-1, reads DTGVSQNPRHKITKRGQNVTFRCDPISEHNRLYWYRQTLGQGPEFLTYFQNEAQLEKSRLLSDRFSAERPKGSFSTLEIQRTEQGDSAMYLCASSLNDAFDGAFFGQGTRLTVV.

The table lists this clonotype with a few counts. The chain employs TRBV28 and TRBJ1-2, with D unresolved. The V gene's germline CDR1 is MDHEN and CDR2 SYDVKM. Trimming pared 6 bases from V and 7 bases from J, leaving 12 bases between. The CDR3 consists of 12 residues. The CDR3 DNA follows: TGTGCCAGCAGGGGCAGTGAAAGTGGCTACACCTTC. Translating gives CASRGSESGYTF.

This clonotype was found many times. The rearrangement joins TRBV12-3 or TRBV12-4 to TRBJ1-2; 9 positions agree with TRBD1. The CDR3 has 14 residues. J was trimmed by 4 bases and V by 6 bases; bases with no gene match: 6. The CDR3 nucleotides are TGTGCCAGCAGAGGGACAGGGTTGGGCTATGGCTACACCTTC. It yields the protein CASRGTGLGYGYTF.

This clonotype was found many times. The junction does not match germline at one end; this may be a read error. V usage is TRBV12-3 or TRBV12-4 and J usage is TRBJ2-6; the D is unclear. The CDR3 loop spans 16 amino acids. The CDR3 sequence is CASSLAVGSGANVLTF. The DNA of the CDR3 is TGTGCCAGCAGCTTAGCCGTAGGCTCTGGGGCCAACGTCCTGACTTTC.

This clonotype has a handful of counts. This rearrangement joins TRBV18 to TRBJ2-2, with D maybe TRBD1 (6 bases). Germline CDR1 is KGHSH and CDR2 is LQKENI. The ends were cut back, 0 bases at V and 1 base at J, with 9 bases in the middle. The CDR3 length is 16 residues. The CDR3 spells CASSPPGTMNTGELFF. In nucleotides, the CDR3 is TGTGCCAGCTCACCACCGGGGACAATGAACACCGGGGAGCTGTTTTTT.

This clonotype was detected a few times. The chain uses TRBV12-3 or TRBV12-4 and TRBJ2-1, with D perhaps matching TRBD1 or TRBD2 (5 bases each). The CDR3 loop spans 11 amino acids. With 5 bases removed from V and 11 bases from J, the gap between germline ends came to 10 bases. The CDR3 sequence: CASSVREKQFF. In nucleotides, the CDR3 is TGTGCCAGCAGTGTCAGGGAGAAGCAGTTCTTC.

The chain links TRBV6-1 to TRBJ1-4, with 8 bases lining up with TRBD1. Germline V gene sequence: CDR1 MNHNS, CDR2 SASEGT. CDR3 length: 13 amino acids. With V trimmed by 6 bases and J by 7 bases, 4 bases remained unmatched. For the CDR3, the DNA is TGTGCCAGCAGACAGGGGGGATTTGAAAAACTGTTTTTT. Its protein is CASRQGGFEKLFF.

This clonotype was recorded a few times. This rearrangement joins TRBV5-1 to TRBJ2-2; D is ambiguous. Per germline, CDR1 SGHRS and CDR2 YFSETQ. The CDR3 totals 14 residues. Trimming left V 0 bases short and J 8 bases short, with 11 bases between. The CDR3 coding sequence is TGCGCCAGCAGCTTGGGCGGACCGAAGGGGGAGCTGTTTTTT. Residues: CASSLGGPKGELFF.

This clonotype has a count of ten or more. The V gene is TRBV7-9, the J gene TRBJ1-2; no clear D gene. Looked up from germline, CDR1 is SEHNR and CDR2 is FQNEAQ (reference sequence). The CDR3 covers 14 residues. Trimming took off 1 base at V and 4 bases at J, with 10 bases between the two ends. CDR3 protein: CASSLEFDSYGYTF. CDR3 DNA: TGTGCCAGCAGCTTAGAATTTGATAGCTATGGCTACACCTTC.

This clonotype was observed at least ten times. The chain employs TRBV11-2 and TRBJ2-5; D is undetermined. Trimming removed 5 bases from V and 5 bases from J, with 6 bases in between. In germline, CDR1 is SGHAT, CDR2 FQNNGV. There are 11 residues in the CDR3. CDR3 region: CASSPHETQYF. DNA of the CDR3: TGTGCCAGCAGCCCGCACGAGACCCAGTACTTC.

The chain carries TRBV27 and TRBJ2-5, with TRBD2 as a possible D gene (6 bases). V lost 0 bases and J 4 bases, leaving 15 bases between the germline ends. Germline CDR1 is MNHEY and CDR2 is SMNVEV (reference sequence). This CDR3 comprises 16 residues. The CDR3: CASSLSAGIDGETQYF. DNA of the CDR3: TGTGCCAGCAGTTTATCGGCGGGGATCGATGGAGAGACCCAGTACTTC.

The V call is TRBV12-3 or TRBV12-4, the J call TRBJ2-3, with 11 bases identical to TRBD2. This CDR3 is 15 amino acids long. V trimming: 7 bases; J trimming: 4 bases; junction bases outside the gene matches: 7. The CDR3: CASTKGGLAADTQYF. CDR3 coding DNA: TGTGCCAGCACGAAAGGGGGACTAGCGGCAGATACGCAGTATTTT.

The CDR3 nucleotides are TGTGCCAGCACCCTAAGGGCGGGACCCAGCTCCTACAATGAGCAGTTCTTC. Protein sequence: CASTLRAGPSSYNEQFF. The genes are TRBV28 and TRBJ2-1; tentatively, D is TRBD2 (6 bases). This CDR3 spans 17 amino acids. The germline CDR1 and CDR2 sequences are MDHEN and SYDVKM. Trimming shortened V by 7 bases and J by 0 bases, and 19 bases separated the two germline ends.

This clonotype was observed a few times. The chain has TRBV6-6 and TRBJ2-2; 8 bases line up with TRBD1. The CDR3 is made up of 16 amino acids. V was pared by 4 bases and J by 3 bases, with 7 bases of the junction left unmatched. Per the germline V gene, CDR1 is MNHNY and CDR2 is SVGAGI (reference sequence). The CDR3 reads CASSSPGQVYTGELFF. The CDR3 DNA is TGTGCCAGCAGTTCTCCGGGACAGGTTTACACCGGGGAGCTGTTTTTT.